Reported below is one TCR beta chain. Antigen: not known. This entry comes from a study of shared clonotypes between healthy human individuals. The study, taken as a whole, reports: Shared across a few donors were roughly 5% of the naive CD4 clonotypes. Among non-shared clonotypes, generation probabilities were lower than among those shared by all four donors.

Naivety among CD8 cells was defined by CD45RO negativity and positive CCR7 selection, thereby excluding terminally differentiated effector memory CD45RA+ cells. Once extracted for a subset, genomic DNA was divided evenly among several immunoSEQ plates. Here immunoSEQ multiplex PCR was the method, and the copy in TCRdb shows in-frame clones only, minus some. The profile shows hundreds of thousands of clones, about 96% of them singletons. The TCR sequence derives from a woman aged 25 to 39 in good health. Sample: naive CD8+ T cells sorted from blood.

CDR3 amino acids: CAAGQGGYGELFF. In DNA form, the CDR3 reads TGTGCCGCGGGGCAGGGCGGGTACGGGGAGCTGTTTTTT. This chain uses TRBV6-5 with TRBJ2-2; the D gene is possibly TRBD2 (6 bases). CDR1 MNHEY and CDR2 SVGAGI come from the germline V gene. V was trimmed by 11 bases and J by 7 bases, leaving 17 bases between them. The length of the CDR3 is 13 residues.